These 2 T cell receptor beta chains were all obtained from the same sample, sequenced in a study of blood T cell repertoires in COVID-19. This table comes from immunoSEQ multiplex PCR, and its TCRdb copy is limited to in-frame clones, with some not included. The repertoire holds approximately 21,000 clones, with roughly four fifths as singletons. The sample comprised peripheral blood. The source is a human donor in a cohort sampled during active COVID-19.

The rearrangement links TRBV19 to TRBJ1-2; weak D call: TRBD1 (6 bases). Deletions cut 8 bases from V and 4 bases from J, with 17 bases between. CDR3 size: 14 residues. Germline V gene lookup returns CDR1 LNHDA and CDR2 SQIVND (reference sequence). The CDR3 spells CASADSLISYGYTF. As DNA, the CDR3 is TGTGCCAGTGCGGACAGCCTAATTTCCTATGGCTACACCTTC.

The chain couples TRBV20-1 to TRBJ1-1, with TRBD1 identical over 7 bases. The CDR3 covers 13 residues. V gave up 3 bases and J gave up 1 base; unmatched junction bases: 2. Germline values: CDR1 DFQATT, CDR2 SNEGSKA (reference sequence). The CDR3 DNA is TGCAGTGCTAGTGACAGGGCGAACACTGAAGCTTTCTTT. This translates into CSASDRANTEAFF.